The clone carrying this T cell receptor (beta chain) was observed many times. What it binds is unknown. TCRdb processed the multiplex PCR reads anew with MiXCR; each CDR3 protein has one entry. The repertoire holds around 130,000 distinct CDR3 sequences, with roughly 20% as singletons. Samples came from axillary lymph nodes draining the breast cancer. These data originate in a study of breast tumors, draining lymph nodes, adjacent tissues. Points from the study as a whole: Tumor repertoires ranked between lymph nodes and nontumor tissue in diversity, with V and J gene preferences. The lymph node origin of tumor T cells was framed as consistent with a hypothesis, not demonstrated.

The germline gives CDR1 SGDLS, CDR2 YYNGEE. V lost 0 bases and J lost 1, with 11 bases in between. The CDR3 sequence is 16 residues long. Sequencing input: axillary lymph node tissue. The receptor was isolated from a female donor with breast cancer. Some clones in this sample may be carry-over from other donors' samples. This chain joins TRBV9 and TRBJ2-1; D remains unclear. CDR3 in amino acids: CASSVVPASSYNEQFF. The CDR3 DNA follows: TGTGCCAGCAGCGTAGTACCAGCGTCATCCTACAATGAGCAGTTCTTC.